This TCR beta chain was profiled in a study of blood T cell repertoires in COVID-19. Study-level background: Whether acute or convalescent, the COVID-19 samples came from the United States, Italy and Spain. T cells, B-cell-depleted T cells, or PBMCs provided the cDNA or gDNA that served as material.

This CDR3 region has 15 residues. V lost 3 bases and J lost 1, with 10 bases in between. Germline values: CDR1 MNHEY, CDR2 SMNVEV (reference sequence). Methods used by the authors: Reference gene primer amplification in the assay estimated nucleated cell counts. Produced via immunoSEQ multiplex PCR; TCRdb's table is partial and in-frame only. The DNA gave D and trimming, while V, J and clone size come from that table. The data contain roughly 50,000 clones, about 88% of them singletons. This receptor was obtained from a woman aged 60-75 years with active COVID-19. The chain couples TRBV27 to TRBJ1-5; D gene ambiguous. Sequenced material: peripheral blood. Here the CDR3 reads CASSFKPGSNQPQHF. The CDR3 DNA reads TGTGCCAGCAGTTTCAAGCCGGGGAGCAATCAGCCCCAGCATTTT.